Each of the 21 T cell receptor beta chains below was sequenced from the same sample in a study of lymphopenia after photon versus proton radiotherapy (dated by TCRdb to between 2018 and 2021). The method behind the library was the immunoSEQ multiplex PCR assay. The clones in this table, taken by TCRdb from immuneACCESS, are in-frame only. Not every clone is retained; where verified, under half of the shortfall comes from an unresolved V gene, and the cause of the rest is unknown. This sample gives about 22,000 clones in total; roughly 90% of them show up just once. The top ten clonotypes cover 11% of the sample. Sequencing used peripheral blood, obtained from a patient treated with proton-based radiotherapy. The origin of the receptors is a man older than 75 with esophageal cancer.

V usage is TRBV28 and J usage is TRBJ2-4, with no clear D. Germline-derived CDR1 and CDR2 are MDHEN and SYDVKM. Trimming took 5 bases from V and 1 from J, leaving 6 bases between them. This CDR3 is 13 amino acids long. The CDR3 bases are TGTGCCAGCAGTCTTGTGGCCAAAAACATTCAGTACTTC. This encodes CASSLVAKNIQYF. The entire variable domain, with the rest obtained from reference TRBV28 and TRBJ2-4, is as follows: DVKVTQSSRYLVKRTGEKVFLECVQDMDHENMFWYRQDPGLGLRLIYFSYDVKMKEKGDIPEGYSVSREKKERFSLILESASTNQTSMYLCASSLVAKNIQYFGAGTRLSVL.

Only one count was recorded for this clone. This chain joins TRBV19 and TRBJ1-4, with D perhaps matching TRBD1 (5 bases). Germline V gives CDR1 LNHDA, CDR2 SQIVND (reference sequence). V was cut by 4 bases and J by 8 bases, with 17 bases left in between. The length of the CDR3 is 15 residues. In DNA form, the CDR3 reads TGTGCCAGTAGTACACATCGGGGGAGAGAGGAAAAACTGTTTTTT. Residues: CASSTHRGREEKLFF.

This chain uses TRBV27 with TRBJ2-7; perhaps TRBD1 as D (6 bases). Germline V gene sequence: CDR1 MNHEY, CDR2 SMNVEV (reference sequence). V was clipped by 6 bases and J by 3 bases, with 21 bases between them. The CDR3 is 16 amino acids. In nucleotides, the CDR3 is TGTGCCAGCAGGCCGCTACAGGGTACGCTGGACTACGAGCAGTACTTC. As protein: CASRPLQGTLDYEQYF.

This clone was seen just once. The genes are TRBV11-3 and TRBJ2-2; 10 bases line up with TRBD2. Germline V gene sequence: CDR1 SGHNT, CDR2 YENEEA. The CDR3 is 16 residues long. V was pared by 3 bases and J by 4 bases, with 5 bases of the junction left unmatched. CDR3 sequence: CASSFALAGVTGELFF. The CDR3 DNA follows: TGTGCCAGCAGCTTTGCCCTAGCGGGAGTCACCGGGGAGCTGTTTTTT.

The chain joins TRBV27 to TRBJ2-2; no firm D call. Trimming left V 1 base short and J 5 bases short, with 17 bases between. The germline CDR1 and CDR2 sequences are MNHEY and SMNVEV (reference sequence). This CDR3 comprises 17 residues. The CDR3 spells CASSLFGGGQTTGELFF. The DNA for the CDR3 is TGTGCCAGCAGTTTATTTGGTGGTGGGCAGACAACCGGGGAGCTGTTTTTT.

V usage is TRBV2 and J usage is TRBJ1-2; 9 nucleotides align to TRBD1. The CDR3 covers 13 residues. Germline V gene sequence: CDR1 SNHLY, CDR2 FYNNEI. V gave up 6 bases and J gave up 7 bases; unmatched junction bases: 6. The CDR3, as DNA: TGTGCCAGCAGGATACAGGGGGCGGGTGGCTACACCTTC. As protein: CASRIQGAGGYTF.

This clone was observed a handful of times. In DNA, the CDR3 is TGTGCCAGCAGCCTCCTATACGACCAGGGACCCGGGGAGCTGTTTTTT. Amino acid sequence: CASSLLYDQGPGELFF. The V call is TRBV7-9, the J call TRBJ2-2; either TRBD1 or TRBD2 may supply D (5 bases each). The CDR3 spans 16 residues. V lost 5 bases and J lost 6, with 19 bases in between. Germline assignment: CDR1 SEHNR and CDR2 FQNEAQ (reference sequence).

The chain carries TRBV5-6 and TRBJ2-1, with D possibly being TRBD1 (5 bases). V was shortened by 3 bases and J by 3 bases, with 16 bases between the two germline ends. This CDR3 has 16 residues. Looked up from germline, CDR1 is SGHDT and CDR2 is YYEEEE. The DNA for the CDR3 is TGTGCCAGCAGCTCGAGTGCCCTGACAGACTACAATGAGCAGTTCTTC. Encoded protein: CASSSSALTDYNEQFF.

This sequence joins TRBV19 and TRBJ1-1, with D unresolved. The CDR3 totals 14 residues. CDR1 LNHDA and CDR2 SQIVND come from the germline V gene (reference sequence). The germline V and J ends were trimmed by 0 bases and 3 bases, with 8 bases remaining between them. The CDR3 spells CASSIEGGYTEAFF. The CDR3 DNA sequence: TGTGCCAGTAGTATAGAAGGAGGGTACACTGAAGCTTTCTTT.

The chain recombines TRBV5-1 with TRBJ2-1; the D is unclear. The germline V gene has CDR1 SGHRS and CDR2 YFSETQ. There are 13 residues in the CDR3. Trimming took 2 bases from V and 5 from J, leaving 8 bases between them. In nucleotides, the CDR3 is TGCGCCAGCAGCTTTCCCCCCAACAATGAGCAGTTCTTC. It yields the protein CASSFPPNNEQFF.

This sequence joins TRBV30 and TRBJ1-5; D is uncertain. The CDR3 totals 14 residues. The germline V gene has CDR1 GTSNPN and CDR2 SVGIG (reference sequence). With 2 bases removed from V and 3 bases from J, the gap between germline ends came to 11 bases. The CDR3 sequence is CAWSKANLNQPQHF. The CDR3 bases are TGTGCCTGGAGTAAGGCAAACCTCAATCAGCCCCAGCATTTT.

The sample holds one count of this clone. The gene calls are TRBV30 and TRBJ1-1; no definite D call. The germline V gene has CDR1 GTSNPN and CDR2 SVGIG (reference sequence). Trimming removed 0 bases at V and 3 bases at J, with 8 bases between. The CDR3 runs to 13 residues. DNA of the CDR3: TGTGCCTGGAGTGTCGGTGGGGACACTGAAGCTTTCTTT. Residues: CAWSVGGDTEAFF.

The chain employs TRBV19 and TRBJ2-5; 9 positions match TRBD2. CDR1 LNHDA and CDR2 SQIVND come from the germline V gene (reference sequence). The CDR3 spans 16 residues. V lost 1 base and J lost 1; bases outside the gene matches: 4. CDR3 sequence: CASSIVTTSGQETQYF. The CDR3 DNA follows: TGTGCCAGTAGTATAGTTACGACTAGCGGCCAAGAGACCCAGTACTTC.

This chain links TRBV13 with TRBJ2-7; D gene unclear. Per germline, CDR1 PRHDT and CDR2 FYEKMQ (reference sequence). This CDR3 is 15 amino acids long. Trimming took off 5 bases at V and 6 bases at J, with 20 bases between the two ends. CDR3 region: CASSTSAKVSIEQYF. The DNA for the CDR3 is TGTGCCAGCAGCACCTCTGCGAAGGTGTCGATCGAGCAGTACTTC.

This clone was seen once. The chain joins TRBV7-2 to TRBJ1-1, with D unclear. Germline V gene sequence: CDR1 SGHTA, CDR2 FQGNSA. Trimming took off 4 bases at V and 4 bases at J, with 13 bases between the two ends. There are 14 residues in the CDR3. The CDR3 loop is CASSSHPSITEAFF. CDR3 DNA sequence: TGTGCCAGCAGCTCCCACCCCTCGATCACTGAAGCTTTCTTT.

This sequence joins TRBV25-1 and TRBJ1-2; D is perhaps TRBD1 (6 bases). The CDR3 spans 14 residues. Per the germline V gene, CDR1 is MGHDK and CDR2 is SYGVNS. V was trimmed by 4 bases and J by 0 bases, leaving 9 bases between them. Written as DNA, the CDR3 is TGTGCCAGCAGTGGACAGGCCTCTAACTATGGCTACACCTTC. This gives the protein CASSGQASNYGYTF.

The CDR3 protein is CASSLYQDSGYTF. The DNA of the CDR3 is TGTGCCAGCAGCTTATACCAGGACTCTGGCTACACCTTC. The gene calls are TRBV7-2 and TRBJ1-2; D uncertain. This CDR3 has 13 amino acids. V was shortened by 2 bases and J by 7 bases, with 11 bases between the two germline ends. Germline CDR1 and CDR2: SGHTA and FQGNSA.

V is TRBV6-1 and J is TRBJ1-5; unclear D gene. Germline V gene lookup returns CDR1 MNHNS and CDR2 SASEGT. The CDR3 covers 15 residues. Trimming stripped 3 bases from V and 1 base from J, with 10 bases between. The CDR3, as DNA: TGTGCCAGCAGTGAGGGGTGGGAGAGCAATCAGCCCCAGCATTTT. Its protein is CASSEGWESNQPQHF.

The chain is built from TRBV21-1 and TRBJ1-2. TRBV21-1 is a listed pseudogene. CDR3 length: 14 amino acids. The CDR3 is CASRESGTNYGYTF. In DNA, the CDR3 is TGTGCCAGCAGGGAATCGGGAACTAACTATGGCTACACCTTC.

The J gene is TRBJ2-1, the V gene TRBV7-3; TRBD2 might be the D (7 bases). Between the trimmed V and J ends, which lost 5 bases and 6 bases, there was a span of 14 bases. The CDR3 length is 14 residues. Germline V gene lookup returns CDR1 SGHTA and CDR2 FQGTGA. This CDR3 is CASSPRGAGNEQFF. The CDR3 DNA is TGTGCCAGCAGCCCCCGGGGGGCGGGCAATGAGCAGTTCTTC.

This rearrangement joins TRBV10-3 to TRBJ2-3; D is ambiguous. Between the trimmed V and J ends, which lost 0 bases and 6 bases, there was a span of 4 bases. This CDR3 is 12 amino acids long. Germline V CDR1 and CDR2: ENHRY, SYGVKD. The CDR3 reads CAISESVDTQYF. Written as DNA, the CDR3 is TGTGCCATCAGTGAGTCCGTGGATACGCAGTATTTT.